The sequence of this TCR beta chain was determined in a study of blood T cells in healthy people across ages. Whole-study results and caveats: Age showed a roughly linear inverse relationship with TCR beta diversity per million T cells. Researchers said unsorted PBMCs prevented a conclusive naive versus antigen-experienced comparison.

For the second PCR, which ran for 7 to 11 cycles, a sample-barcoded 5' primer and a J-beta primer mix were used. Unique molecular identifiers of 12 random nucleotides labeled each cDNA. TCRdb re-analysed the 5' RACE reads in MiXCR, keeping a single row per CDR3 protein. This sample carries hundreds of thousands of distinct CDR3 sequences, around 41% of them seen once, and the ten largest clones take around 30%. Total RNA was extracted at no less than 6 micrograms per sample. The V segment lost 6 bases and the J segment 0 bases; nucleotides outside the gene matches: 2. This CDR3 has 13 residues. Germline CDR1 MNHEY, CDR2 SVGEGT. The sample holds a few counts of this clonotype. Its specificity is unknown.

The receptor was derived from an elderly man in good health. This chain links TRBV6-2 or TRBV6-3 with TRBJ2-7, with TRBD2 matching 7 bases. Material for sequencing was blood. The CDR3 DNA follows: TGTGCCAGCAGGCGGGGGTACTCCTACGAGCAGTACTTC. The encoded protein is CASRRGYSYEQYF.